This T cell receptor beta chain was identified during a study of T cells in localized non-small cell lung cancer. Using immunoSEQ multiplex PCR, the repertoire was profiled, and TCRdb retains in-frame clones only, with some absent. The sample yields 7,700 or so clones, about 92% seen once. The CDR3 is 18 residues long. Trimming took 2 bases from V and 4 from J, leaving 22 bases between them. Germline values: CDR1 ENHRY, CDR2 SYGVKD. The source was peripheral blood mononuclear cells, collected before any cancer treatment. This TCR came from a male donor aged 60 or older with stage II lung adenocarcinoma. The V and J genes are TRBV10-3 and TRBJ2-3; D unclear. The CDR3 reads CAISEMAASATLSDTQYF. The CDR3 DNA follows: TGTGCCATCAGTGAGATGGCCGCTTCAGCGACCCTGTCAGATACGCAGTATTTT.